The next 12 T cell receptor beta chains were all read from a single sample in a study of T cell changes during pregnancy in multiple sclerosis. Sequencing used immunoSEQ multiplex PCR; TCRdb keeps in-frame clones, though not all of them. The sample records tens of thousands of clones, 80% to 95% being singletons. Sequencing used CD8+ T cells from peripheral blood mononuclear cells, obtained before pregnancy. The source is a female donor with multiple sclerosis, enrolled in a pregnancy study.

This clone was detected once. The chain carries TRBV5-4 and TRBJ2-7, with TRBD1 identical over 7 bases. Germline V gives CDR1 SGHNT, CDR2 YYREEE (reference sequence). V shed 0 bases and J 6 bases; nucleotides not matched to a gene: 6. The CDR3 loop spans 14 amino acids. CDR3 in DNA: TGTGCCAGCAGCTTGGACAGGGGCCAGTTCGAGCAGTACTTC. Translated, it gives CASSLDRGQFEQYF.

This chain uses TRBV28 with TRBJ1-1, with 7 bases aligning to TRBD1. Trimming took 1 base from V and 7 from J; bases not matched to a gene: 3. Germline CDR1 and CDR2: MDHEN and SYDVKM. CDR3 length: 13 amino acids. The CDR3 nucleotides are TGTGCCAGCAGTTTATCTTACAGGGGTGAAGCTTTCTTT. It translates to CASSLSYRGEAFF. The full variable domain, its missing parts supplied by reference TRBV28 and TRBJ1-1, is DVKVTQSSRYLVKRTGEKVFLECVQDMDHENMFWYRQDPGLGLRLIYFSYDVKMKEKGDIPEGYSVSREKKERFSLILESASTNQTSMYLCASSLSYRGEAFFGQGTRLTVV.

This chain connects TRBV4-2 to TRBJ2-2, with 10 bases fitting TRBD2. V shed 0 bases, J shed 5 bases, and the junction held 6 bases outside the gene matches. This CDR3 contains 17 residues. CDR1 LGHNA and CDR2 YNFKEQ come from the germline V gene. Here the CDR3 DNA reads TGTGCCAGCAGCCAAGATGGGCTAGCGGGAGTGACCGGGGAGCTGTTTTTT. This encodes CASSQDGLAGVTGELFF.

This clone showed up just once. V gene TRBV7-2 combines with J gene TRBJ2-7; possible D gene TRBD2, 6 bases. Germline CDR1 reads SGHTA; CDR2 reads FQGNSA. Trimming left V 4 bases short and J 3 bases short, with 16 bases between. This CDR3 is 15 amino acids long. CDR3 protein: CASSSRDTSLYEQYF. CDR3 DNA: TGTGCCAGCAGCTCCCGGGATACTAGCCTCTACGAGCAGTACTTC.

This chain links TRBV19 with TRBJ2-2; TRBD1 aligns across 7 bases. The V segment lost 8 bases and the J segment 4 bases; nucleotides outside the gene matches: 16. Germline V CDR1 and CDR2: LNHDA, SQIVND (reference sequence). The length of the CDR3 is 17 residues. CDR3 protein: CASGRGGELTGTGELFF. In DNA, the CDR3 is TGTGCCAGTGGGAGAGGGGGCGAACTTACGGGCACCGGGGAGCTGTTTTTT.

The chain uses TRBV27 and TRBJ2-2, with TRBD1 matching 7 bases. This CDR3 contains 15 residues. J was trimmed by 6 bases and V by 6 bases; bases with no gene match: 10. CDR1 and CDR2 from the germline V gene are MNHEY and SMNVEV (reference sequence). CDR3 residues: CASRSGQVFPGELFF. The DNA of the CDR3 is TGTGCCAGCAGATCAGGACAGGTTTTTCCCGGGGAGCTGTTTTTT.

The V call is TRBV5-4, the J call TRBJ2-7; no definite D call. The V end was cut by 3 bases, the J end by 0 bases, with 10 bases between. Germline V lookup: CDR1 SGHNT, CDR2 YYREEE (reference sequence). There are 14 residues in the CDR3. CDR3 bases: TGTGCCAGCAGCTCCGCGAGTGCCTCCTACGAGCAGTACTTC. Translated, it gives CASSSASASYEQYF.

The DNA for the CDR3 is TGTGCCAGCAGCTTTTCCGTCTACGAGCAGTACTTC. Protein sequence: CASSFSVYEQYF. This chain links TRBV13 with TRBJ2-7; D gene uncertain. The CDR3 spans 12 residues. V was clipped by 3 bases and J by 3 bases, with 6 bases between them. Looked up from germline, CDR1 is PRHDT and CDR2 is FYEKMQ (reference sequence).

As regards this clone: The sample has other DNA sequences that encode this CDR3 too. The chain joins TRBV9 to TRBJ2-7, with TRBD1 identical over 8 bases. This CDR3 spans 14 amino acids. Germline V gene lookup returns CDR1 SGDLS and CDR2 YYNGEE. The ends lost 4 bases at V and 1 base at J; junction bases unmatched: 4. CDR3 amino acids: CASSPRDRSYEQYF. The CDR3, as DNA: TGTGCCAGCAGCCCCCGGGACAGGTCCTACGAGCAGTACTTC.

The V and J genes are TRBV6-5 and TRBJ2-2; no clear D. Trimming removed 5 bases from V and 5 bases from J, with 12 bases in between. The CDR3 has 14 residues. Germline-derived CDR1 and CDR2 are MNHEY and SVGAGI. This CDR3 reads CASSPRQVTGELFF. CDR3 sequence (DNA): TGTGCCAGCAGTCCCAGACAAGTAACCGGGGAGCTGTTTTTT.

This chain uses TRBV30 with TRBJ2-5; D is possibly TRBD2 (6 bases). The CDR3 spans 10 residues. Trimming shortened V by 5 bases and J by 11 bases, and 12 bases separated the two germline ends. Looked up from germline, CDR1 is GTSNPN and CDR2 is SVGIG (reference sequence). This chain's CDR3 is CAWGGGRQYF. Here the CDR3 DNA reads TGTGCCTGGGGTGGTGGGAGGCAGTACTTC.

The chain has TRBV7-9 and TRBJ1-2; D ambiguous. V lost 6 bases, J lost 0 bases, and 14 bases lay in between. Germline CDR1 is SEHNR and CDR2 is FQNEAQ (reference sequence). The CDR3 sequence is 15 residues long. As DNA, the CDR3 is TGTGCCAGCAGTATAGGCCCGGGGACTAACTATGGCTACACCTTC. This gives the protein CASSIGPGTNYGYTF.